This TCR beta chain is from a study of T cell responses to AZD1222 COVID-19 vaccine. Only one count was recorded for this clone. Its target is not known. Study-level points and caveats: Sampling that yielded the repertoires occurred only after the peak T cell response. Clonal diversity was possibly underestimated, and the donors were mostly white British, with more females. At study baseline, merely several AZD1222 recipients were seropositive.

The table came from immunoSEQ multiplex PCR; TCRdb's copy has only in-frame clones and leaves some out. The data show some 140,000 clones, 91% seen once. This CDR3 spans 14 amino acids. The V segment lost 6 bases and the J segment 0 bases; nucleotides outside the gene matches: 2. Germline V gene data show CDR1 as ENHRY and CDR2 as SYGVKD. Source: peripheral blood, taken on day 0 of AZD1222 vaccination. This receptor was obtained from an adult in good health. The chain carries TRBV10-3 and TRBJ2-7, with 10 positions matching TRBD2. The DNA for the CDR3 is TGTGCCATCAGGGGACTAGCGTCCTCCTACGAGCAGTACTTC. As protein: CAIRGLASSYEQYF.